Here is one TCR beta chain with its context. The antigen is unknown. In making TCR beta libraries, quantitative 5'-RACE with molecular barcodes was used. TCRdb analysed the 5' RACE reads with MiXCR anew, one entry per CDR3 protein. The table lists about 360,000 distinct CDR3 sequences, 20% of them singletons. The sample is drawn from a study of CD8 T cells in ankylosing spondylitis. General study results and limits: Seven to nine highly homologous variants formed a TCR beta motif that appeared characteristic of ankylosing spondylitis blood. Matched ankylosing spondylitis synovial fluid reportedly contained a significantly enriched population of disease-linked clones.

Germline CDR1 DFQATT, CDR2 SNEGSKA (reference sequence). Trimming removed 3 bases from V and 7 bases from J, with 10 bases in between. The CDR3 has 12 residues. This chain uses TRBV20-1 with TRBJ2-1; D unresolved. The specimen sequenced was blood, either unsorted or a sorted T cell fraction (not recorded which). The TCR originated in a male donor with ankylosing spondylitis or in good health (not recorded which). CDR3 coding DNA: TGCAGTGCTAGGTCTCTCAGGAATGAGCAGTTCTTC. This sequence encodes CSARSLRNEQFF.